The rows below give T cell receptor beta chains drawn from one sample of a study of CD8+ T cells in alopecia areata. TCRdb keeps only in-frame clones here, not all; method: immunoSEQ multiplex PCR. The sample carries fewer than 250,000 clones, approximately 60% recorded once. Sample: CD4+ T cells sorted from blood, taken at week 4, from a patient treated with tofacitinib. The receptors stem from a human donor with alopecia areata. CDR3s include the opening cysteine and the closing phenylalanine or tryptophan. Each record gives: V gene, D gene, clone size, CDR3 length, J gene, CDR3 DNA, CDR3 protein. The D gene is left open where the match is weak. Only part of the rows carry a size: once, few, many, or a class if the clone is expanded.

>TRBV9|TRBD1|NA|14|TRBJ2-5
TGTGCCAGCAGCGCCGGGACAGCCCAAGAGACCCAGTACTTC
CASSAGTAQETQYF
>TRBV4-1|TRBD2|once|16|TRBJ2-5
TGCGCCAGCAGCCAACCCCAGAGGACTAGCGAAGAGACCCAGTACTTC
CASSQPQRTSEETQYF
>TRBV7-2|TRBD2|few|17|TRBJ2-5
TGTGCCAGCAGCTTAGTGGGCGTGGGACTAGCGAGGGAGACCCAGTACTTC
CASSLVGVGLARETQYF
>TRBV30|NA|NA|16|TRBJ1-2
TGTGCCTGGAGTCTAACCGGTGGCAGAGCTAACTATGGCTACACCTTC
CAWSLTGGRANYGYTF
>TRBV29-1|NA|NA|11|TRBJ2-1
TGCAGCCCGGACAGAAACAATGAGCAGTTCTTC
CSPDRNNEQFF
>TRBV20-1|NA|NA|11|TRBJ1-2
TGCAGTGCTAGCCATAACTATGGCTACACCTTC
CSASHNYGYTF
>TRBV21-1|NA|many|12|TRBJ1-2
TGTGCCAGGAGACAGGGGAACTATGGCTACACCTTC
CARRQGNYGYTF
>TRBV6-5|NA|NA|14|TRBJ2-4
TGTGCCAGCAGTCAAGAAATTTCCAAAAACATTCAGTACTTC
CASSQEISKNIQYF
>TRBV7-9|NA|NA|17|TRBJ2-7
TGTGCCAGCAGCTTATTAATAAGGGGCCGAAGCTCCTACGAGCAGTACTTC
CASSLLIRGRSSYEQYF
>TRBV29-1|NA|NA|13|TRBJ2-5
TGCAGCGTTGGAGGACAGCCGAGGGAGACCCAGTACTTC
CSVGGQPRETQYF
>TRBV5-1|TRBD1|NA|14|TRBJ2-5
TGCGCCAGCACCTCCGGACAGGGACGGGAGACCCAGTACTTC
CASTSGQGRETQYF
>TRBV9|NA|NA|15|TRBJ2-1
TGTGCCAGCAGCGTAGAGGGGCGGTCCTACAATGAGCAGTTCTTC
CASSVEGRSYNEQFF
>TRBV5-1|TRBD2|NA|16|TRBJ2-1
TGCGCCAGCAGCTTACTAGCGGGAGGGCCTGTGAATGAGCAGTTCTTC
CASSLLAGGPVNEQFF
>TRBV5-6|NA|NA|14|TRBJ1-2
TGTGCCAGCAGCTTTACAGGGCGTAACTATGGCTACACCTTC
CASSFTGRNYGYTF
>TRBV6-6|TRBD1|once|13|TRBJ2-7
TGTGCCAGCCACAGGGGGACGTGGAACGAGCAGTACTTC
CASHRGTWNEQYF
>TRBV30|TRBD2|NA|14|TRBJ2-7
TGTGCCTGGAGTCGGAGCGGGAGATTGTCCGAGCAGTACTTC
CAWSRSGRLSEQYF
>TRBV29-1|NA|NA|12|TRBJ2-7
TGCAGCGTTGAATTCGGTTCCTACGAGCAGTACTTC
CSVEFGSYEQYF
>TRBV29-1|TRBD1|NA|14|TRBJ2-5
TGCAGCATTACCCCAGGGGGTTCTCGGGAGACCCAGTACTTC
CSITPGGSRETQYF
>TRBV4-1|NA|NA|15|TRBJ2-7
TGCGCCAGCAGCTCGATCCAACAGGGCTCCTACGAGCAGTACTTC
CASSSIQQGSYEQYF
>TRBV30|NA|NA|13|TRBJ1-5
TGTGCCTGGAGTGATCAATTGCAGCAGCCCCAGCATTTT
CAWSDQLQQPQHF
>TRBV19|NA|NA|13|TRBJ1-2
TGTGCCAGTAGCCCGCGGAGGGACGGAGGCTACACCTTC
CASSPRRDGGYTF
>TRBV2|NA|few|14|TRBJ2-2
TGTGCCAGCAGTGTGGACAGGAACACCGGGGAGCTGTTTTTT
CASSVDRNTGELFF
>TRBV30|NA|NA|17|TRBJ1-1
TGTGCCTGGAGTGGCTGGGGAGCTCCAAGGCCGGGCACTGAAGCTTTCTTT
CAWSGWGAPRPGTEAFF
>TRBV27|TRBD1|once|17|TRBJ1-2
TGTGCCAGCAGGGGATCGGGACAGGGTCGACGGGGGCATGGCTACACCTTC
CASRGSGQGRRGHGYTF
>TRBV7-6|NA|NA|13|TRBJ2-7
TGTGCCAGCAGCCCCATAGAGGGCTACGAGCAGTACTTC
CASSPIEGYEQYF
>TRBV30|NA|NA|12|TRBJ2-7
TGTGCCTGGTCCTTGGGTATCTACGAGCAGTACTTC
CAWSLGIYEQYF
>TRBV28|TRBD1|NA|14|TRBJ2-7
TGTGCCAGCGGGACCCACAGGGGCTCCTACGAGCAGTACTTC
CASGTHRGSYEQYF
>TRBV30|TRBD1|NA|15|TRBJ2-2
TGTGCCTGGGTAGGACAGGGGGCGTACACCGGGGAGCTGTTTTTT
CAWVGQGAYTGELFF
>TRBV2|NA|NA|13|TRBJ2-6
TGTGCCAGCACCCCGACATCGGCCAACGTCCTGACTTTC
CASTPTSANVLTF
>TRBV20-1|NA|NA|11|TRBJ1-5
TGCAGTGCTAGTTGGGGGCAGCCCCAGCATTTT
CSASWGQPQHF
>TRBV5-4|TRBD2|NA|16|TRBJ2-3
TGTGCCAGCAGCCGCTCCGGGACTAGTAGGGCAGATACGCAGTATTTT
CASSRSGTSRADTQYF
>TRBV30|NA|NA|16|TRBJ2-6
TGTGCCTGGAGTGTACCAGGGTATTCCGGGGCCAACGTCCTGACTTTC
CAWSVPGYSGANVLTF
>TRBV5-1|NA|NA|14|TRBJ2-7
TGCGCCAGCAGCTCAGGGACTGTCTCCTACGAGCAGTACTTC
CASSSGTVSYEQYF
>TRBV4-2|TRBD1|NA|16|TRBJ2-2
TGTGCCAGCAGCCATTTTGGACCGGGACAGGCCGGGGAGCTGTTTTTT
CASSHFGPGQAGELFF
>TRBV5-1|TRBD2|NA|18|TRBJ2-3
TGCGCCAGCAGCCCGGGACTAGCGGGAGAACCTAGCACAGATACGCAGTATTTT
CASSPGLAGEPSTDTQYF
>TRBV5-6|TRBD1|NA|13|TRBJ1-2
TGTGCCAGCAGCTTGGAAGGGACAGATGGCTACACCTTC
CASSLEGTDGYTF
>TRBV7-9|NA|once|15|TRBJ2-3
TGTGCCAGCAGCCGGGCGGAGGGGAGCACAGATACGCAGTATTTT
CASSRAEGSTDTQYF